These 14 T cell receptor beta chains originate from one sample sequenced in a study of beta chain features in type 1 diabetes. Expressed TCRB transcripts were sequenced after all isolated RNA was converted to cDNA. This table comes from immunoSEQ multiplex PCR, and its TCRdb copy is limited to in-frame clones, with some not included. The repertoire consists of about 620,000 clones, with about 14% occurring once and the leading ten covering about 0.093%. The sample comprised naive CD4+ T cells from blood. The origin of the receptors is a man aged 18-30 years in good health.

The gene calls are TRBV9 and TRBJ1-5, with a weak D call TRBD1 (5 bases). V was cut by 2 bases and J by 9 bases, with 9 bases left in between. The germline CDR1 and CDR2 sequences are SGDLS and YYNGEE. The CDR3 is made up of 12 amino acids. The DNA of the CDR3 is TGTGCCAGCAGCGTCGTTGGGGGGCCCCAGCATTTT. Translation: CASSVVGGPQHF.

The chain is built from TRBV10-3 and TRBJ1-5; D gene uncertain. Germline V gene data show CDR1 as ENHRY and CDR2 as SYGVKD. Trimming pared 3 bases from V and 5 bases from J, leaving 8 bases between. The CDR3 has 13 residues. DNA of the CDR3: TGTGCCATCAGTGATCGGGCCGATCAGCCCCAGCATTTT. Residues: CAISDRADQPQHF.

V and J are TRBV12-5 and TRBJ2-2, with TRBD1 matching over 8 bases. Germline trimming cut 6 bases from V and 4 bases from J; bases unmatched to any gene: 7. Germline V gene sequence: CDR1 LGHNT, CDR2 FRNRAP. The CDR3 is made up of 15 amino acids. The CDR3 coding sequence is TGTGCTAGTGGGCCCGGGGACAGGCGCACCGGGGAGCTGTTTTTT. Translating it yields CASGPGDRRTGELFF.

CDR3 protein: CASSFTGTGANVLTF. DNA of the CDR3: TGTGCCAGCAGTTTTACAGGGACTGGGGCCAACGTCCTGACTTTC. The V call is TRBV28, the J call TRBJ2-6, with a weak D call TRBD1 (6 bases). The germline V and J ends were trimmed by 3 bases and 2 bases, with 8 bases remaining between them. The germline V gene has CDR1 MDHEN and CDR2 SYDVKM. The CDR3 has 15 amino acids.

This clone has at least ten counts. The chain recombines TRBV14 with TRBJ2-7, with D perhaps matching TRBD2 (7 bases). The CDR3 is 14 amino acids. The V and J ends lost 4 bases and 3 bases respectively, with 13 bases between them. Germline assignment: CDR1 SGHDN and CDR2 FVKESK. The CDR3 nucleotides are TGTGCCAGCAGCCTCAGGGGAGGGAGCTACGAGCAGTACTTC. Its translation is CASSLRGGSYEQYF.

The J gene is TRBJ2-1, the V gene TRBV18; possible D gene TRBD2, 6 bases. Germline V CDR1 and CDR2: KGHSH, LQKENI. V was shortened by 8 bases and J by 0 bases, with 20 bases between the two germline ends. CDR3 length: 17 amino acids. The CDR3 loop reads CASAKQGPGGSYNEQFF. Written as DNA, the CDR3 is TGTGCCAGCGCCAAACAAGGGCCCGGGGGCTCCTACAATGAGCAGTTCTTC.

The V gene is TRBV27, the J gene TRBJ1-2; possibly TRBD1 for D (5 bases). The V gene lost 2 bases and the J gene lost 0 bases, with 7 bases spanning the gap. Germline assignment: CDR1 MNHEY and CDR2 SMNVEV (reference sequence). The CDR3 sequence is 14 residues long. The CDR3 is CASSLGTPNYGYTF. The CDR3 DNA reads TGTGCCAGCAGTTTAGGGACGCCTAACTATGGCTACACCTTC.

The CDR3 nucleotides are TGCAGCGTTGGCCCCGGGGGGTTGGAGACCCAGTACTTC. Protein: CSVGPGGLETQYF. The V and J genes are TRBV29-1 and TRBJ2-5; 7 bases are a match to TRBD2. The V and J ends lost 4 bases and 5 bases, in that order; junction bases with no gene match: 7. CDR1 and CDR2 from the germline V gene are SQVTM and ANQGSEA. The CDR3 sequence is 13 residues long.

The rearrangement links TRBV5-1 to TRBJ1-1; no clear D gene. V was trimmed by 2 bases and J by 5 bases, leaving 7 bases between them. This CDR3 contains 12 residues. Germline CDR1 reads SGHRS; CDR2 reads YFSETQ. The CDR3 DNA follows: TGCGCCAGCAGCTTAGGGTTGACTGAAGCTTTCTTT. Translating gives CASSLGLTEAFF. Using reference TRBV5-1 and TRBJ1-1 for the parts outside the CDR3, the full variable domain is KAGVTQTPRYLIKTRGQQVTLSCSPISGHRSVSWYQQTPGQGLQFLFEYFSETQRNKGNFPGRFSGRQFSNSRSEMNVSTLELGDSALYLCASSLGLTEAFFGQGTRLTVV.

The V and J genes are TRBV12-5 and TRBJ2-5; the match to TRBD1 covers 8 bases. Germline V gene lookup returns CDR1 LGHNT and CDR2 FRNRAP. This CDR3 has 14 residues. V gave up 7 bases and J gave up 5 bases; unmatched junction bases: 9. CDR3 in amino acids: CASARTGPRETQYF. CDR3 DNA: TGTGCTAGTGCCAGGACAGGGCCGCGGGAGACCCAGTACTTC. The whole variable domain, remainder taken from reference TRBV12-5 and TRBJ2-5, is DARVTQTPRHKVTEMGQEVTMRCQPILGHNTVFWYRQTMMQGLELLAYFRNRAPLDDSGMPKDRFSAEMPDATLATLKIQPSEPRDSAVYFCASARTGPRETQYFGPGTRLLVL.

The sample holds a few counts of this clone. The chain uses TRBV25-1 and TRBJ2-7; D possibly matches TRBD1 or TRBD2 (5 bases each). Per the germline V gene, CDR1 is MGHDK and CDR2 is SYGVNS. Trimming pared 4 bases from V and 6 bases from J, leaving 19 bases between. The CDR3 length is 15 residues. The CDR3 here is CASSVRGASKGEQYF. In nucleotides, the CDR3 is TGTGCCAGCAGTGTTCGGGGCGCCTCTAAGGGCGAGCAGTACTTC.

In nucleotides, the CDR3 is TGTGCCAGCAGCTTACGGGGATGGAAGGATCAGCCCCAGCATTTT. Translation: CASSLRGWKDQPQHF. The chain couples TRBV7-3 to TRBJ1-5; D is unresolved. V lost 2 bases and J 5 bases, leaving 13 bases between the germline ends. In germline, CDR1 is SGHTA, CDR2 FQGTGA. This CDR3 region has 15 residues. The variable domain in full, with the rest retrieved from reference TRBV7-3 and TRBJ1-5, is GAGVSQTPSNKVTEKGKYVELRCDPISGHTALYWYRQSLGQGPEFLIYFQGTGAADDSGLPNDRFFAVRPEGSVSTLKIQRTERGDSAVYLCASSLRGWKDQPQHFGDGTRLSIL.

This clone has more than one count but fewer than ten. The CDR3 loop reads CASSIIGGAYGYTF. The CDR3 region has the DNA TGTGCCAGTAGTATTATCGGGGGCGCTTATGGCTACACCTTC. The chain carries TRBV19 and TRBJ1-2; D may be TRBD1 (6 bases). CDR1 and CDR2 from the germline V gene are LNHDA and SQIVND (reference sequence). CDR3 length: 14 amino acids. Trimming left V 3 bases short and J 5 bases short, with 13 bases between. Combining the CDR3 with reference TRBV19 and TRBJ1-2 gives the whole variable domain DGGITQSPKYLFRKEGQNVTLSCEQNLNHDAMYWYRQDPGQGLRLIYYSQIVNDFQKGDIAEGYSVSREKKESFPLTVTSAQKNPTAFYLCASSIIGGAYGYTFGSGTRLTVV.

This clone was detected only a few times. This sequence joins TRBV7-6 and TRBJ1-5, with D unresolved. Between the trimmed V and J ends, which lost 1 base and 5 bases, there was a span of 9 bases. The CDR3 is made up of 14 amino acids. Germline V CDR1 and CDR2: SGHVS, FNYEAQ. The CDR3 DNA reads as TGTGCCAGCAGCTTAGAGAGTCGTGATCAGCCCCAGCATTTT. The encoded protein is CASSLESRDQPQHF. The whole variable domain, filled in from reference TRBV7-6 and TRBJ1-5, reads GAGVSQSPRYKVTKRGQDVALRCDPISGHVSLYWYRQALGQGPEFLTYFNYEAQQDKSGLPNDRFSAERPEGSISTLTIQRTEQRDSAMYRCASSLESRDQPQHFGDGTRLSIL.